This T cell receptor (beta chain) was sequenced during a study of blood T cell repertoires in COVID-19. This clone was found once. CDR3 length equals 15 residues. The V gene end was trimmed by 5 bases and the J gene end by 4 bases; junction bases not matched to a gene: 7. Germline CDR1 SEHNR, CDR2 FQNEAQ (reference sequence). As handled by the study authors: The assay estimated nucleated cells by amplifying reference gene primers. Method: immunoSEQ multiplex PCR; TCRdb's copy keeps in-frame clones and lacks some. The V and J calls and clone size were taken over from that table, and D and trimming were inferred from the DNA. Among about 330,000 clones listed, 75% to 90% were seen once.

The gene calls are TRBV7-9 and TRBJ1-4; TRBD1 aligns across 7 bases. This TCR derives from a man aged 30-40 years who had recovered from COVID-19. Material for sequencing was PBMCs or T cells enriched from blood (not recorded which). This CDR3 is CASSKTGADNEKLFF. CDR3 nucleotides: TGTGCCAGCAGCAAAACAGGGGCCGATAATGAAAAACTGTTTTTT.